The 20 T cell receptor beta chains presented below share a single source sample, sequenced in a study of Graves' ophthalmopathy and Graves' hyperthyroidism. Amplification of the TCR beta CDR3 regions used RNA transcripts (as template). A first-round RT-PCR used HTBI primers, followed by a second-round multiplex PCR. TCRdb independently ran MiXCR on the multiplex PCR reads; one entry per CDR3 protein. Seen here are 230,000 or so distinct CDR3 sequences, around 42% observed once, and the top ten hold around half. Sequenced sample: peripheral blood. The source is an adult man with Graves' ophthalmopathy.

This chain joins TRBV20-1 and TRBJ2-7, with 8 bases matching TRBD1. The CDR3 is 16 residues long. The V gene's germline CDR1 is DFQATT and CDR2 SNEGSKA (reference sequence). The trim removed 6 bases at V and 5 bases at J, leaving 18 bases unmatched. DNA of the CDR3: TGCAGTGCAAGTAGGGGAGGCTTCGGACAGGGTGACGAGCAGTACTTC. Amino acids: CSASRGGFGQGDEQYF.

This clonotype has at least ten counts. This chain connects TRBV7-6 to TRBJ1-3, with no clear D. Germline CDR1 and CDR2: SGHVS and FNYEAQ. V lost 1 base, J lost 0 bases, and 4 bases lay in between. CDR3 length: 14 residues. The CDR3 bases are TGTGCCAGCAGCTTAGACAGCTCTGGAAACACCATATATTTT. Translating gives CASSLDSSGNTIYF.

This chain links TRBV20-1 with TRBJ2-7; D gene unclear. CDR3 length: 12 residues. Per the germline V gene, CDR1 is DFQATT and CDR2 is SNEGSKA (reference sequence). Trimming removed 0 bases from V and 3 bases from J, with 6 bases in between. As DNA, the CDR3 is TGCAGTGCTAGAGAGGAGAACTACGAGCAGTACTTC. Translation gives CSAREENYEQYF.

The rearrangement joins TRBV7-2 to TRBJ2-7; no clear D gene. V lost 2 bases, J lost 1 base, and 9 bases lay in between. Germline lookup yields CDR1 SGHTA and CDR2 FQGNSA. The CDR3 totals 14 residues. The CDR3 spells CASSLSSESYEQYF. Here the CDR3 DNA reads TGTGCCAGCAGCTTATCGTCCGAATCCTACGAGCAGTACTTC.

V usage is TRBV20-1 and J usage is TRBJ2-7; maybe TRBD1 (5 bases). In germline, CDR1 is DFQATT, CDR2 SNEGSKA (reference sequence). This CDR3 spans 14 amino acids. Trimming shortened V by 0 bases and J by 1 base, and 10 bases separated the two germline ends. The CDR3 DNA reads TGCAGTGCTAGAGATACAGGTCTATCCTACGAGCAGTACTTC. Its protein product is CSARDTGLSYEQYF.

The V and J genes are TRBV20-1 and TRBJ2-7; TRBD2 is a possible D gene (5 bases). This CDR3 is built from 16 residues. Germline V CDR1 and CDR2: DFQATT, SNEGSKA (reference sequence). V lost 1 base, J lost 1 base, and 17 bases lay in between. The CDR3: CSARAVSATGSYEQYF. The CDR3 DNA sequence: TGCAGTGCTAGAGCTGTTAGCGCCACTGGGTCCTACGAGCAGTACTTC.

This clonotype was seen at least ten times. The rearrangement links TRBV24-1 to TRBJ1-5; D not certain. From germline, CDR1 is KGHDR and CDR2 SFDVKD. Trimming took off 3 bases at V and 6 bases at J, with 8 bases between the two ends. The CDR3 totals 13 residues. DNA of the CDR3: TGTGCCACCAGTGATCGACAAGGTCAGCCCCAGCATTTT. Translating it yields CATSDRQGQPQHF.

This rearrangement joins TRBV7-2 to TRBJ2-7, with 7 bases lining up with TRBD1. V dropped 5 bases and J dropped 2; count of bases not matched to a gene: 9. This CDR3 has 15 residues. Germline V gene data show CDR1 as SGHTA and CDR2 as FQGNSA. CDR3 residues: CASSPYPTGTYEQYF. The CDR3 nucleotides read TGTGCCAGCAGCCCCTATCCGACAGGGACCTACGAGCAGTACTTC.

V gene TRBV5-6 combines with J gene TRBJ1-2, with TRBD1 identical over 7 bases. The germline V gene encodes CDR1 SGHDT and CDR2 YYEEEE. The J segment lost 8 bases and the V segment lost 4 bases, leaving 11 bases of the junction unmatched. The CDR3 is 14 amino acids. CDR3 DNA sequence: TGTGCCAGCAGCCACAGGGGTAGATCGGGCGGCTACACCTTC. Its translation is CASSHRGRSGGYTF.

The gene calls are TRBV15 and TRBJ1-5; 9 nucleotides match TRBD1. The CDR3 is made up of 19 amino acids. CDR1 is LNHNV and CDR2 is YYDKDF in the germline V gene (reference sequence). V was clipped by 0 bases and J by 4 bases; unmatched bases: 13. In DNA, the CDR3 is TGTGCCACCAGCAGAGATGGATTAGACGGGACAGGGAGTAATCAGCCCCAGCATTTT. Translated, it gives CATSRDGLDGTGSNQPQHF.

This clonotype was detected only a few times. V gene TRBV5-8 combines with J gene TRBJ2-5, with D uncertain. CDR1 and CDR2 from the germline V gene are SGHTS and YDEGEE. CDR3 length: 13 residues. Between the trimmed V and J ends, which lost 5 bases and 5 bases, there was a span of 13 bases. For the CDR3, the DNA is TGTGCCAGCAGTCCGCTGGTTGGGGAGACCCAGTACTTC. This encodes CASSPLVGETQYF.

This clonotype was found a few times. The CDR3, as DNA: TGCAGTGCACCGGGGCTAGCGGGGTACCTTGCTAGGCAGTACTTC. It translates to CSAPGLAGYLARQYF. The chain combines TRBV20-1 with TRBJ2-7, with TRBD2 identical over 9 bases. CDR1 and CDR2 (germline): DFQATT, SNEGSKA (reference sequence). V shed 6 bases, J shed 9 bases, and the junction held 18 bases outside the gene matches. The CDR3 is made up of 15 amino acids.

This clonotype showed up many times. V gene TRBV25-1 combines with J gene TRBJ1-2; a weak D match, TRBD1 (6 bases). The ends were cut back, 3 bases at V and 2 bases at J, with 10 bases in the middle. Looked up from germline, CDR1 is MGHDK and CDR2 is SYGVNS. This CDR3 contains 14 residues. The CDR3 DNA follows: TGTGCCAGCAGTGACCCCACAGGGAACTATGGCTACACCTTC. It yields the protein CASSDPTGNYGYTF.

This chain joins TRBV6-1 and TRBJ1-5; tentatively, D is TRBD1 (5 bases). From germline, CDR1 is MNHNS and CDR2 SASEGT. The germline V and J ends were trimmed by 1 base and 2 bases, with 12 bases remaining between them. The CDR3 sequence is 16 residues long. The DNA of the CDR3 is TGTGCCAGCAGTGAAGATGGAGGGGTGGGCAATCAGCCCCAGCATTTT. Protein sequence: CASSEDGGVGNQPQHF.

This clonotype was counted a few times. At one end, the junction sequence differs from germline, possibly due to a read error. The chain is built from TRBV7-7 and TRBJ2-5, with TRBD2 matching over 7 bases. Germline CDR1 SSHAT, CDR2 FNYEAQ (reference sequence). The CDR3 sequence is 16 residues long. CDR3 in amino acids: CASSLEGAGTQETQYF. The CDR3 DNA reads TGTGCTAGCAGCTTAGAGGGAGCGGGGACTCAAGAGACCCAGTACTTC.

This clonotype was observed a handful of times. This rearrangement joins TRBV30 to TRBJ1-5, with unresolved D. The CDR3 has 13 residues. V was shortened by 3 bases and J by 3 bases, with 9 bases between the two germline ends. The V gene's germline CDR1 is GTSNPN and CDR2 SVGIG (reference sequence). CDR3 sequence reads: CAWRDGYNQPQHF. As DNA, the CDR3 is TGTGCCTGGAGAGACGGTTACAATCAGCCCCAGCATTTT. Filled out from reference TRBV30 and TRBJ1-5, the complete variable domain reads SQTIHQWPATLVQPVGSPLSLECTVEGTSNPNLYWYRQAAGRGLQLLFYSVGIGQISSEVPQNLSASRPQDRQFILSSKKLLLSDSGFYLCAWRDGYNQPQHFGDGTRLSIL.

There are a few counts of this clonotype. CDR3 sequence: CASSLTQGFYEQYF. CDR3 bases: TGTGCCAGCAGCTTAACACAGGGATTCTACGAGCAGTACTTC. This chain connects TRBV7-3 to TRBJ2-7; tentatively, D is TRBD1 (6 bases). Per germline, CDR1 SGHTA and CDR2 FQGTGA. Trimming shortened V by 0 bases and J by 3 bases, and 9 bases separated the two germline ends. The CDR3 runs to 14 residues.

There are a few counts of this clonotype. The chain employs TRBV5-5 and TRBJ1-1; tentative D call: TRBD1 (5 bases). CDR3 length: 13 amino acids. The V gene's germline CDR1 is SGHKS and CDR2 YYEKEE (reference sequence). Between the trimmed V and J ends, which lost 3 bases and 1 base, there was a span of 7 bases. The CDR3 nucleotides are TGTGCCAGCAGCTGGGGGACGAACACTGAAGCTTTCTTT. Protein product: CASSWGTNTEAFF.

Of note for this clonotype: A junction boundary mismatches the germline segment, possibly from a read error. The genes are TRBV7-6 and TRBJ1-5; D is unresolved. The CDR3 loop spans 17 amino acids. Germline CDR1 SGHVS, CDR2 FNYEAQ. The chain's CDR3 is CASSSTSGRNYNEPQHF. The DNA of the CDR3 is TGTGCCAGCAGTTCCACTAGCGGGAGGAATTACAATGAGCCCCAGCATTTT.

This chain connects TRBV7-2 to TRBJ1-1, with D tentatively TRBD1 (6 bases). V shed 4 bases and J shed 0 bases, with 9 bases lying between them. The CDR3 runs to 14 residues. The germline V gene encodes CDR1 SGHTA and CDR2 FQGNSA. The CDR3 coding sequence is TGTGCCAGCAGCTCCGGGGACATGAACACTGAAGCTTTCTTT. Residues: CASSSGDMNTEAFF.